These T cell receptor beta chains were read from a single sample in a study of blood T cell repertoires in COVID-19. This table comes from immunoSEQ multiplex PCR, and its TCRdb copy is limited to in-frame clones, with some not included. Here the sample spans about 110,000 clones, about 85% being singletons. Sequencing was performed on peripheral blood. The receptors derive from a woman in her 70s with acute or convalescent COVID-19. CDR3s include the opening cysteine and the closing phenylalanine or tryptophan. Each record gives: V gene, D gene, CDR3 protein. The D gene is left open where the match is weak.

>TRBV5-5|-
CASSLAGGANYGYTF
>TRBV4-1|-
CASSYAGLEPDTQYF
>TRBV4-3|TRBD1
CASSQGNNRGTEAFF
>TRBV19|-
CASSIGGSEAFF
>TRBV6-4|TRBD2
CASSVEGLAGGGEQFF
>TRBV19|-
CASRTSTGSPTTQYF
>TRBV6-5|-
CASVEADRNTEAFF
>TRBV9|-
CASSVVGGTRGIETQYF
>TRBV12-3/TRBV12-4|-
CASSFGSYGYTF
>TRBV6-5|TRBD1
CASSYGTDLAKNIQYF
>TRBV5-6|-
CASSLYELFSGNTIYF
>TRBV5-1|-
CASSLALGFNEQFF
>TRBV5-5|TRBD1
CASSLTGEKTQYF
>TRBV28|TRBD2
CASSKAGAHSNEQFF
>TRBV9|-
CASSVGQQGSPLHF
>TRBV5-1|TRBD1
CASSLGTVGPEAFF
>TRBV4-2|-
CASSQEQQQETQYF
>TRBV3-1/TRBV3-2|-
CASSHRRTISVSEQYF
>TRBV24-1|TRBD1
CATSDSLDRGHYNEQFF
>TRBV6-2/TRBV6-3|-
CASSYEGRYNSPLHF
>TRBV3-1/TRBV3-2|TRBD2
CASSRLTSGRAGETQYF
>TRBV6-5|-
CASGDRSNSPLHF
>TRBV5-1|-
CASSLVLDSQSSYEQYF
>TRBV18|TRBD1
CASSPTRTGRSNTEAFF
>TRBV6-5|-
CASSYSPGFTDSPLHF
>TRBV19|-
CASSIDGQNSPLHF
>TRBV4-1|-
CASSQEDTQYF
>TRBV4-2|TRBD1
CASSQDLKGARNTEAFF
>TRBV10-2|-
CATVISGRGNEQFF
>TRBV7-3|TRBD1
CASSPHPGQGVGEQYF
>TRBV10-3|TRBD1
CATSPRSEGALYNEQFF
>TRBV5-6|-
CASSLDRRNTEAFF
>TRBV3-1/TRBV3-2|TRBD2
CASSPPSGRAHQFF
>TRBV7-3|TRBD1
CASSLQPGQGTNEQFF
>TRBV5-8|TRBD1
CASSYSGTDYGYTF
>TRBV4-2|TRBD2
CASSQSSGSGGGETQYF
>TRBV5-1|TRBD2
CASSGQGLAHYEQYF
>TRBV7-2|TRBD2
CASRTSGGDEQFF
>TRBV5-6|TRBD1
CASSTSGTGNSPLHF
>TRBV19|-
CASTPQGGSYNSPLHF
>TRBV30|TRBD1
CAWKQGRPNGELFF
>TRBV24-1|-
CATSDLPLGLNTEAFF
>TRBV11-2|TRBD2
CASSTGTSEAYEQYF
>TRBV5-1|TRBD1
CASSLQGAGNQPQHF
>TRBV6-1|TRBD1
CASSEAGTGGIYGYTF
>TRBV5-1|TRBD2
CASSQGLAGGGDTQYF
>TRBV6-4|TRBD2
CASSDGLAGELFF
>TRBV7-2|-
CASSLLGGGNTDTQYF
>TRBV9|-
CASSPRTDTYEQYF
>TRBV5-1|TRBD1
CASSEWQGAEEKLFF
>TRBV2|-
CASTWRTVPTDTQYF
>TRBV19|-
CASSLLGQPQHF
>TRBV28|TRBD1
CASRDRKLNTEAFF
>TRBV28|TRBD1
CASSYGQGTYEQYF
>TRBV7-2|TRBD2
CASIRTSGTYYNEQFF
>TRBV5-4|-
CASSPGQLNSPLHF